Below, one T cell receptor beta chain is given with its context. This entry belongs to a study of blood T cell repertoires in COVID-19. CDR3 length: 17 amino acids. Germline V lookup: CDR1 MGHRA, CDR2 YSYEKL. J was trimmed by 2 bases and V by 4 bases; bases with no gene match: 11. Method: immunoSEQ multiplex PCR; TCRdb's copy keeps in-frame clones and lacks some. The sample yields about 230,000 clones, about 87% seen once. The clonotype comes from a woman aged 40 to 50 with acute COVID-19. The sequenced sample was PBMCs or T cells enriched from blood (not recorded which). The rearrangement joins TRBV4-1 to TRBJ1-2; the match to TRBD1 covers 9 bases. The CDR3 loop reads CASSLIPPGQGNYGYTF. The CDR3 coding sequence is TGCGCCAGCAGCCTTATACCTCCGGGACAGGGAAACTATGGCTACACCTTC.